This record covers a single T cell receptor (beta chain). Its antigen is not known. These data are taken from a study of cytomegalovirus exposure and HLA in healthy donors. Study-wide findings and caveats: Analysis was carried out at a later point, and it linked a missense DCLRE1C variant to TCR beta V- and J-gene trimming. Researchers catalogued about 160 TCR beta chains as cytomegalovirus-associated.

Researchers ran the PCR with 60 Vbeta and 13 Jbeta primers. Generated by immunoSEQ multiplex PCR, the TCRdb table keeps only in-frame clones and is missing some. The sample lists 30,000 to 40,000 clones, about two thirds seen once, with around 9.1% in the top ten. Sequences were obtained from PBMCs. This receptor was obtained from a man in his forties in good health and CMV-seropositive.

In nucleotides, the CDR3 is TGTGCCAGCAGCCCGGGACTAGCGGGGGGCTCCTACAATGAGCAGTTCTTC. Encoded protein: CASSPGLAGGSYNEQFF. The rearrangement links TRBV7-8 to TRBJ2-1, with 15 positions matching TRBD2. The CDR3 totals 17 residues. CDR1 and CDR2 from the germline V gene are SGHVS and FQNEAQ. V gave up 5 bases and J gave up 0 bases; unmatched junction bases: 2.